The 29 T cell receptor beta chains presented below share a single source sample, sequenced in a study of technical replicates of blood from a handful of donors. Sequencing was performed with immunoSEQ multiplex PCR; in TCRdb, only in-frame clones are kept and a portion is missing. The repertoire holds over 60,000 clones, with roughly 93% as singletons. Material for sequencing was T cells isolated from PBMCs. The receptors shown here come from a human donor in good health.

J is TRBJ1-2 and V is TRBV28, with TRBD1 identical over 7 bases. The germline CDR1 and CDR2 sequences are MDHEN and SYDVKM. CDR3 size: 15 residues. J gave up 1 base and V 6 bases, and 8 bases lay outside the gene matches. For the CDR3, the DNA is TGTGCCAGCAGCCGTGGGACAGTTATTAACTATGGCTACACCTTC. Translating it yields CASSRGTVINYGYTF.

Only one count was recorded for this clone. The chain couples TRBV6-1 to TRBJ1-4; D call uncertain. The CDR3 extends over 11 amino acids. Trimming took off 6 bases at V and 8 bases at J, with 7 bases between the two ends. CDR1 and CDR2 (germline): MNHNS, SASEGT. The CDR3 reads CASRREEKLFF. For the CDR3, the DNA is TGTGCCAGCAGGAGGGAGGAAAAACTGTTTTTT.

The chain has TRBV15 and TRBJ2-7, with D tentatively TRBD1 (6 bases). V was cut by 0 bases and J by 8 bases, with 29 bases left in between. Looked up from germline, CDR1 is LNHNV and CDR2 is YYDKDF (reference sequence). CDR3 length: 19 amino acids. The chain's CDR3 is CATSRDLFVPGWGQLKQYF. The DNA for the CDR3 is TGTGCCACCAGCAGAGACCTATTCGTTCCGGGATGGGGGCAGCTCAAGCAGTACTTC. Looking up the rest from reference TRBV15 and TRBJ2-7 gives the full variable domain: DAMVIQNPRYQVTQFGKPVTLSCSQTLNHNVMYWYQQKSSQAPKLLFHYYDKDFNNEADTPDNFQSRRPNTSFCFLDIRSPGLGDTAMYLCATSRDLFVPGWGQLKQYFGPGTRLTVT.

V is TRBV9 and J is TRBJ2-1; TRBD2 matches 9 bases. The germline V gene encodes CDR1 SGDLS and CDR2 YYNGEE. The CDR3 sequence is 15 residues long. V was pared by 4 bases and J by 0 bases, with 2 bases of the junction left unmatched. Here the CDR3 reads CASSLAGSSYNEQFF. The DNA of the CDR3 is TGTGCCAGCAGCCTAGCGGGGTCCTCCTACAATGAGCAGTTCTTC. The full variable domain, completed using reference TRBV9 and TRBJ2-1, is DSGVTQTPKHLITATGQRVTLRCSPRSGDLSVYWYQQSLDQGLQFLIQYYNGEERAKGNILERFSAQQFPDLHSELNLSSLELGDSALYFCASSLAGSSYNEQFFGPGTRLTVL.

The chain combines TRBV7-9 with TRBJ2-2, with D uncertain. This CDR3 comprises 13 residues. The V end was cut by 2 bases, the J end by 2 bases, with 3 bases between. Germline V gene data show CDR1 as SEHNR and CDR2 as FQNEAQ (reference sequence). The DNA for the CDR3 is TGTGCCAGCAGCTTATATAACACCGGGGAGCTGTTTTTT. Its translation: CASSLYNTGELFF. Variable domain in full (rest from reference TRBV7-9 and TRBJ2-2): DTGVSQNPRHKITKRGQNVTFRCDPISEHNRLYWYRQTLGQGPEFLTYFQNEAQLEKSRLLSDRFSAERPKGSFSTLEIQRTEQGDSAMYLCASSLYNTGELFFGEGSRLTVL.

V usage is TRBV28 and J usage is TRBJ1-1; D is perhaps TRBD1 (5 bases). The germline V and J ends were trimmed by 1 base and 1 base, with 13 bases remaining between them. The CDR3 has 16 amino acids. Per germline, CDR1 MDHEN and CDR2 SYDVKM. CDR3: CASSLLFPGGNTEAFF. The CDR3 DNA reads TGTGCCAGCAGTTTATTATTTCCGGGGGGGAACACTGAAGCTTTCTTT.

The chain couples TRBV15 to TRBJ2-7; D is uncertain. The V end lost 5 bases, the J end lost 0 bases, and 17 bases lay between the germline ends. CDR3 length: 16 residues. CDR1 is LNHNV, CDR2 YYDKDF, per germline (reference sequence). DNA of the CDR3: TGTGCCACCAGCGAGTCTGACCACGACAACTCCTACGAGCAGTACTTC. Translation gives CATSESDHDNSYEQYF.

V and J are TRBV5-1 and TRBJ2-5; 8 nucleotides match TRBD1. The germline V gene has CDR1 SGHRS and CDR2 YFSETQ. The CDR3 runs 14 residues. With V trimmed by 4 bases and J by 1 base, 3 bases remained unmatched. The CDR3 sequence is CASSADRAQETQYF. The CDR3 nucleotides read TGCGCCAGCAGCGCGGACAGGGCCCAAGAGACCCAGTACTTC.

The chain joins TRBV10-3 to TRBJ1-3; 12 bases fit TRBD1. The germline CDR1 and CDR2 sequences are ENHRY and SYGVKD. This CDR3 is built from 17 residues. V trimming: 4 bases; J trimming: 2 bases; junction bases outside the gene matches: 6. The CDR3 nucleotides read TGTGCCATCAGTGTGCCGGGACAGGGGGCGCCTGGAAACACCATATATTTT. Its translation is CAISVPGQGAPGNTIYF.

The CDR3 sequence is CASSFGASVSYEQYF. CDR3 bases: TGTGCCAGCAGTTTTGGGGCTAGCGTGTCCTACGAGCAGTACTTC. The chain recombines TRBV6-5 with TRBJ2-7; maybe TRBD2 (6 bases). Trimming removed 4 bases from V and 1 base from J, with 14 bases in between. In germline, CDR1 is MNHEY, CDR2 SVGAGI. There are 15 residues in the CDR3.

The chain links TRBV2 to TRBJ2-2, with D possibly TRBD1 on 5 matching bases. This CDR3 region has 15 residues. The V end lost 8 bases, the J end lost 0 bases, and 13 bases lay between the germline ends. Germline values: CDR1 SNHLY, CDR2 FYNNEI. The CDR3 DNA follows: TGTGCCAGCCGCAGGGCATCCGCGAACACCGGGGAGCTGTTTTTT. Its translation: CASRRASANTGELFF.

The gene calls are TRBV6-5 and TRBJ2-7; the match to TRBD2 covers 7 bases. Per the germline V gene, CDR1 is MNHEY and CDR2 is SVGAGI. The CDR3 totals 14 residues. The J segment lost 7 bases and the V segment lost 7 bases, leaving 13 bases of the junction unmatched. CDR3 DNA: TGTGCCAGCACCTTTGCGGCGGGAGCGCAAGAGCAGTACTTC. Amino acids: CASTFAAGAQEQYF.

The J gene is TRBJ2-1, the V gene TRBV27; 8 bases line up with TRBD2. The germline V gene has CDR1 MNHEY and CDR2 SMNVEV (reference sequence). The CDR3 has 14 residues. V was clipped by 7 bases and J by 4 bases; unmatched bases: 6. CDR3 residues: CASINGGVYNEQFF. CDR3 coding DNA: TGTGCCAGCATCAACGGGGGGGTTTACAATGAGCAGTTCTTC.

The chain carries TRBV7-9 and TRBJ1-1; 7 nucleotides match TRBD1. Germline loops: CDR1 SEHNR, CDR2 FQNEAQ (reference sequence). This CDR3 has 16 amino acids. The ends lost 5 bases at V and 6 bases at J; junction bases unmatched: 15. The CDR3 DNA reads as TGTGCCAGCAGCCCAGGGACAGAGGGAGGTTACGCTGAAGCTTTCTTT. Translating it yields CASSPGTEGGYAEAFF. The full variable domain, with the rest looked up from reference TRBV7-9 and TRBJ1-1, is DTGVSQNPRHKITKRGQNVTFRCDPISEHNRLYWYRQTLGQGPEFLTYFQNEAQLEKSRLLSDRFSAERPKGSFSTLEIQRTEQGDSAMYLCASSPGTEGGYAEAFFGQGTRLTVV.

The chain uses TRBV4-2 and TRBJ2-2, with 11 bases fitting TRBD2. The germline V gene encodes CDR1 LGHNA and CDR2 YNFKEQ. V gave up 1 base and J gave up 1 base; unmatched junction bases: 5. The CDR3 covers 18 residues. The CDR3 region has the DNA TGTGCCAGCAGCCAAGCTTCGGGGACTAGCGGGAACACCGGGGAGCTGTTTTTT. Translated: CASSQASGTSGNTGELFF.

V usage is TRBV4-1 and J usage is TRBJ2-2, with 9 bases aligning to TRBD1. Germline V gene sequence: CDR1 MGHRA, CDR2 YSYEKL. The CDR3 is 17 residues long. V shed 0 bases, J shed 5 bases, and the junction held 7 bases outside the gene matches. The DNA for the CDR3 is TGCGCCAGCAGCCAAGATTCGGGGACAGGGATGACCGGGGAGCTGTTTTTT. This codes for CASSQDSGTGMTGELFF.

The chain uses TRBV6-6 and TRBJ2-1; the match to TRBD1 covers 7 bases. This CDR3 has 16 amino acids. Trimming at V came to 0 bases and at J to 2 bases, leaving 4 bases not matched to a gene. CDR1 is MNHNY, CDR2 SVGAGI, per germline (reference sequence). CDR3 DNA sequence: TGTGCCAGCAGTTACTCCCAGGGGGTCGCCTACAATGAGCAGTTCTTC. Translation: CASSYSQGVAYNEQFF.

This chain connects TRBV5-1 to TRBJ2-7; D is perhaps TRBD1 (6 bases). V was cut by 8 bases and J by 2 bases, with 14 bases left in between. There are 13 residues in the CDR3. Germline-derived CDR1 and CDR2 are SGHRS and YFSETQ. DNA for the CDR3: TGCGCCAGTTCCCATGGACAGCCCTACGAGCAGTACTTC. Translating it yields CASSHGQPYEQYF.

The chain is built from TRBV4-1 and TRBJ2-1; D perhaps matches TRBD2 (5 bases). The CDR3 consists of 17 residues. V lost 3 bases and J 6 bases, leaving 21 bases between the germline ends. Germline-derived CDR1 and CDR2 are MGHRA and YSYEKL. In DNA, the CDR3 is TGCGCCAGCAGCCACCCAGTACTAGGACGACGAACCAATGAGCAGTTCTTC. It translates to CASSHPVLGRRTNEQFF.

The CDR3 DNA reads TGCGCCAGCTCTCAGGGGCGCAATACGCAGTATTTT. Translation: CASSQGRNTQYF. The J gene is TRBJ2-3, the V gene TRBV10-1, with D possibly being TRBD1 (6 bases). V was pared by 8 bases and J by 7 bases, with 13 bases between. The germline V gene encodes CDR1 WNHNN and CDR2 SYGVQD (reference sequence). CDR3 length: 12 residues.

The gene calls are TRBV6-1 and TRBJ2-5, with a possible D match to TRBD1 (6 bases). The CDR3 is 15 residues long. Trimming shortened V by 6 bases and J by 4 bases, and 18 bases separated the two germline ends. Per germline, CDR1 MNHNS and CDR2 SASEGT. The CDR3 DNA sequence: TGTGCCAGCAGGATGGATTGGGGGCATCGAGAGACCCAGTACTTC. Encoded protein: CASRMDWGHRETQYF.

This chain uses TRBV4-1 with TRBJ2-3; 8 bases are a match to TRBD1. CDR1 is MGHRA, CDR2 YSYEKL, per germline. This CDR3 has 16 amino acids. V shed 1 base and J 4 bases; nucleotides not matched to a gene: 7. The CDR3 region has the DNA TGCGCCAGCAGCCAAGGAGCAGGGGGCGAGGCAGATACGCAGTATTTT. Translation: CASSQGAGGEADTQYF.

The chain employs TRBV27 and TRBJ2-2; 9 bases line up with TRBD1. The V gene's germline CDR1 is MNHEY and CDR2 SMNVEV (reference sequence). The CDR3 extends over 16 amino acids. J gave up 4 bases and V 5 bases, and 8 bases lay outside the gene matches. CDR3 region: CASSPPRTGATGELFF. In DNA, the CDR3 is TGTGCCAGCAGTCCGCCGAGGACAGGGGCCACCGGGGAGCTGTTTTTT.

Regarding this clone: A junction end diverges from the germline sequence, so it may reflect a read error. V usage is TRBV20-1 and J usage is TRBJ1-6; 8 bases map to TRBD1. Germline V lookup: CDR1 DFQATT, CDR2 SNEGSKA (reference sequence). CDR3 size: 10 residues. The CDR3 sequence is CSARGTGLIF. CDR3 coding DNA: TGCAGTGCTAGGGGGACAGGTTTGATATTT.

The chain uses TRBV7-2 and TRBJ1-5; a possible D gene is TRBD1 (5 bases). Germline V gene sequence: CDR1 SGHTA, CDR2 FQGNSA. The CDR3 contains 15 residues. The V gene lost 4 bases and the J gene lost 6 bases, with 16 bases spanning the gap. The CDR3 loop reads CASSWVGVGVQPQHF. In nucleotides, the CDR3 is TGTGCCAGCAGCTGGGTTGGGGTAGGGGTTCAGCCCCAGCATTTT.

This sequence joins TRBV18 and TRBJ2-2; possibly TRBD2 for D (6 bases). The CDR3 contains 14 residues. V lost 5 bases to trimming and J lost 3 bases, with 10 bases between them. Germline CDR1 KGHSH, CDR2 LQKENI. Here the CDR3 reads CASSESGDTGELFF. The CDR3 DNA is TGTGCCAGCTCAGAGTCGGGAGACACCGGGGAGCTGTTTTTT.

The chain combines TRBV19 with TRBJ2-5, with D possibly TRBD1 on 6 matching bases. The CDR3 is 13 residues long. V was shortened by 5 bases and J by 9 bases, with 16 bases between the two germline ends. Germline lookup yields CDR1 LNHDA and CDR2 SQIVND (reference sequence). The CDR3, as DNA: TGTGCCAGTAGTCTGGGTCCGAACAGGGCCCAGTACTTC. Its translation: CASSLGPNRAQYF.

V and J are TRBV9 and TRBJ2-2, with D maybe TRBD2 (6 bases). The germline V gene has CDR1 SGDLS and CDR2 YYNGEE. There are 13 residues in the CDR3. V lost 4 bases, J lost 7 bases, and 11 bases lay in between. In DNA, the CDR3 is TGTGCCAGCAGCCCGGGGGTTGGCGGGGAGCTGTTTTTT. Translation: CASSPGVGGELFF.

This clone was found once. The chain uses TRBV5-1 and TRBJ2-1, with 7 nucleotides matching TRBD2. CDR3 length: 13 amino acids. Germline V gene data show CDR1 as SGHRS and CDR2 as YFSETQ. Losses at the gene ends were 4 bases for V and 15 bases for J; bases not matched to a gene: 13. The CDR3 protein is CASSRGVGEILFF. The CDR3 coding sequence is TGCGCCAGCAGCCGGGGGGTGGGGGAAATCTTGTTCTTC.